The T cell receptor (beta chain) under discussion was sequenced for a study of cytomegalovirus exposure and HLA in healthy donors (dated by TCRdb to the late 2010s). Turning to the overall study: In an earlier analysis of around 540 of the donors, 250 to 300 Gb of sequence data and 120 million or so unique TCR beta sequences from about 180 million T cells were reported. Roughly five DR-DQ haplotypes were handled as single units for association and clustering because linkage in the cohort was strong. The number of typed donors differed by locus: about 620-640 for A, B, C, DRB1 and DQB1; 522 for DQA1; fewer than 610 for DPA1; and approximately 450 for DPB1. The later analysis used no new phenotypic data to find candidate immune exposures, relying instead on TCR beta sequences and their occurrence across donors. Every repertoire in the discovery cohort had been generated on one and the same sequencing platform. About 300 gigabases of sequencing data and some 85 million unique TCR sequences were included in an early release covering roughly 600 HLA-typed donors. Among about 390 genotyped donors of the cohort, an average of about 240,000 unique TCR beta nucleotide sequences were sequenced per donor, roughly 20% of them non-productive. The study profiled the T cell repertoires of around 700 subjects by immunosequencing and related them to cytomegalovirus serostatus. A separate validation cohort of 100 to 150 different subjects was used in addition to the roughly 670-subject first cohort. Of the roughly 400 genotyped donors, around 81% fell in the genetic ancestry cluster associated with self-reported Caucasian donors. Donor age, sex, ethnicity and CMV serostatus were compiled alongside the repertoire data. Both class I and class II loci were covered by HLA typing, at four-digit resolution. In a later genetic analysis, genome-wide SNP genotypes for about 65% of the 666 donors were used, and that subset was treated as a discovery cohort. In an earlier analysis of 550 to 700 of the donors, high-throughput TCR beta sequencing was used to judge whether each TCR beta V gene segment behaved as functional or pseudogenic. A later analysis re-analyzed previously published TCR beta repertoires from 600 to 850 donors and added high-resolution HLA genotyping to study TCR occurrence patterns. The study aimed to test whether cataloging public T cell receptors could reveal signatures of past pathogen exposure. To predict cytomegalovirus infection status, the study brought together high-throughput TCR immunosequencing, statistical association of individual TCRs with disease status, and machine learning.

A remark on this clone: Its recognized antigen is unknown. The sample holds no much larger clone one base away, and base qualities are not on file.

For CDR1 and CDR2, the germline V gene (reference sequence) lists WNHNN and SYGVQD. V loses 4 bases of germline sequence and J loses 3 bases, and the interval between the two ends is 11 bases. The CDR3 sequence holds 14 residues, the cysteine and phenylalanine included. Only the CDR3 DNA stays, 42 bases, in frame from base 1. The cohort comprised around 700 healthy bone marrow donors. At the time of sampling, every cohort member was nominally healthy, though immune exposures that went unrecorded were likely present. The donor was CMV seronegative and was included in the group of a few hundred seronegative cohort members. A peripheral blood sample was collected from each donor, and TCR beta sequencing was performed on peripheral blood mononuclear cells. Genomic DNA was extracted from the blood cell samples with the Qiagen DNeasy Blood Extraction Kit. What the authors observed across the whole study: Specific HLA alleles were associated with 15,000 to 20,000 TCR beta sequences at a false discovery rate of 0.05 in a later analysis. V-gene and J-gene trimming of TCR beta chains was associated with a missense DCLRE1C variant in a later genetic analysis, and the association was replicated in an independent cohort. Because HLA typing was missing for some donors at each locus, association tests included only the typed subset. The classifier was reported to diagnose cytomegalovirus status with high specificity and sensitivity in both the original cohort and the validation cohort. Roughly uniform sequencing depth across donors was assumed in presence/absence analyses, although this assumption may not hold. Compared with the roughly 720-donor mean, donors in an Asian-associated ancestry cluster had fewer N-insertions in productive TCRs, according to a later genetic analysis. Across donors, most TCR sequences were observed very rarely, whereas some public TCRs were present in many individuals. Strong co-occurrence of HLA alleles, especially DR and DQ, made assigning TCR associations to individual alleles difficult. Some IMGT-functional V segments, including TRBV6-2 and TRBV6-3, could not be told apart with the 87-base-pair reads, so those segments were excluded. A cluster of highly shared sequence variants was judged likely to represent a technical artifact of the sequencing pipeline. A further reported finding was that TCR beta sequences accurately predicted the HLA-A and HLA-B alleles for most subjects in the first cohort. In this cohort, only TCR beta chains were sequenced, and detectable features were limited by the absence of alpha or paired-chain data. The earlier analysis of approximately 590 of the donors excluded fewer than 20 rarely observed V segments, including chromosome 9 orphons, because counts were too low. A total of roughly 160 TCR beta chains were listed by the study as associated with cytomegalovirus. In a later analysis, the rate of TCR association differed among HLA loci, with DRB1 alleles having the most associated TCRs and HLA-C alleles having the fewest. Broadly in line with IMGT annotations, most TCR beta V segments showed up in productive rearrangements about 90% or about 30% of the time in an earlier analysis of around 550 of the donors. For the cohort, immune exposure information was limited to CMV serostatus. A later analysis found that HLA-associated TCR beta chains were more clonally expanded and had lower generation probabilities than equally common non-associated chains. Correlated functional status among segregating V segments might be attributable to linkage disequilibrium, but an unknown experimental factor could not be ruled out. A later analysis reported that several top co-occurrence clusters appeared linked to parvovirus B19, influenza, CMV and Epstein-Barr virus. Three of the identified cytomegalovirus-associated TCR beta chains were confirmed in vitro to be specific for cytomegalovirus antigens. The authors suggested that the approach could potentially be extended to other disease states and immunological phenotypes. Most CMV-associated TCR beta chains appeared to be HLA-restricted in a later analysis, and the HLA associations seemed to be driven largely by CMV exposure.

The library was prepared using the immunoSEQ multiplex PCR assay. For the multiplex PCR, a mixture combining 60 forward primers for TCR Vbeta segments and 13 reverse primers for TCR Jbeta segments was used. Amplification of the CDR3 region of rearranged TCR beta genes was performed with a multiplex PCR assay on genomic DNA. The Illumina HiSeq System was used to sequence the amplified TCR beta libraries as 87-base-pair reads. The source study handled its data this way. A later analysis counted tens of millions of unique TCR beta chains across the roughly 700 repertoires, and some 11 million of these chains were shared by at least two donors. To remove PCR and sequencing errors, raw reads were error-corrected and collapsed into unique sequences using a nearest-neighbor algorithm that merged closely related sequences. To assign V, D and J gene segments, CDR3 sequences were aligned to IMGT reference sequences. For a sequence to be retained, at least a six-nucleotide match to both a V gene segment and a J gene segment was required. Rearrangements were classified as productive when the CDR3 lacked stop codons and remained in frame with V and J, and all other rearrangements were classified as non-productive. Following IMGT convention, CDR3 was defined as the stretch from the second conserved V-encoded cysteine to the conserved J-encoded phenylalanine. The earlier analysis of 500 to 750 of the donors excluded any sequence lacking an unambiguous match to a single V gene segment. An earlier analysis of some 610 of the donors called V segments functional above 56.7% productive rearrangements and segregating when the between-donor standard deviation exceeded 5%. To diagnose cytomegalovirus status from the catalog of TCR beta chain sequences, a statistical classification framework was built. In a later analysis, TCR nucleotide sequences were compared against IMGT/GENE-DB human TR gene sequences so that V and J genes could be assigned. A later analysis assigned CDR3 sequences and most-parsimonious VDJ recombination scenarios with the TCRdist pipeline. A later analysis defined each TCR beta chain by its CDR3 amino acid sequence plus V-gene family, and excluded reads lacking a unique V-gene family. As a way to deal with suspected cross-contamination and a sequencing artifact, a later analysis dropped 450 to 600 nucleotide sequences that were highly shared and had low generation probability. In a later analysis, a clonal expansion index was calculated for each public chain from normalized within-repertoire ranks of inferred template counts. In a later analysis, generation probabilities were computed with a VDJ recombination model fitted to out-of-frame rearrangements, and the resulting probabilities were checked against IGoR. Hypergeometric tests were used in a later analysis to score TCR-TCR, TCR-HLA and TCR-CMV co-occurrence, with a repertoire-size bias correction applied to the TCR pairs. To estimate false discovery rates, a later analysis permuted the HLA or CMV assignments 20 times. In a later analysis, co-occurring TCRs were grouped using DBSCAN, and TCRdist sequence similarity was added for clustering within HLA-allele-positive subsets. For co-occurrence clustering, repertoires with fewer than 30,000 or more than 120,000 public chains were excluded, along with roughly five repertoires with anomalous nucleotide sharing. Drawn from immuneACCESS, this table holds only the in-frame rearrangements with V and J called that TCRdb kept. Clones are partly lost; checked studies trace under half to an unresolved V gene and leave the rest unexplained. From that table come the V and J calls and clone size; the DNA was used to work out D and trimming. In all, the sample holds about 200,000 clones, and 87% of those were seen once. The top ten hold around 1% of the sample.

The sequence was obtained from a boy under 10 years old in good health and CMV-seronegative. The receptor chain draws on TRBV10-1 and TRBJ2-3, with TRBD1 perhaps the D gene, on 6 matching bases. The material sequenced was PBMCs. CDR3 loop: CASSAGVGTDTQYF. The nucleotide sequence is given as TGCGCCAGCAGTGCAGGGGTTGGGACAGATACGCAGTATTTT.